This T cell receptor beta chain was captured in a study of shared clonotypes between healthy human individuals (TCRdb year 2020). Background on the whole study: A few men and a couple of women, aged 18 to 49 years, made up the cohort. Libraries were prepared and TCR repertoires were sequenced by different laboratories using diverse techniques, in order to increase sequencing depth and limit assay-specific biases. Between about 0.94 and 10 billion PBMCs per donor were obtained by leukapheresis. Blood TCR repertoires of four to six healthy adults were deeply sequenced to estimate repertoire size and the extent of clonotype sharing between individuals. For each donor, CD4 naive and CD4 memory were each given three plates, CD8 naive was given two plates, and CD8 memory was given one plate. Results the study describes overall, beyond this receptor: Sharing across several donors was observed for approximately 4.6% of naive CD4, 3% to 3.5% of naive CD8, over 2% of memory CD4, and roughly 0.43% of memory CD8 clonotypes. Based on pairwise subsampling, the degree of clonotype sharing among donors was expected to be affected by sequencing depth. The genetic and exposure-history diversity represented was limited by the small number of donors. Compared with non-shared clonotypes, the clonotypes found in all four sorted-subset donors had higher generation probabilities. Naive subsets generally had larger estimated clonotype richness than memory subsets. Only blood was sampled, and tissue TCR repertoires likely differ from those in blood. Incomplete sequencing was indicated by rarefaction of sorted-subset datasets, despite the large sequencing depth.

Concerning this clone: What this receptor recognizes is not known. Per-nucleotide qualities are absent, and no much larger clonotype sits a single base away. Other DNA sequences of this sample code for an identical CDR3.

Healthy HIV-negative adults with no recently reported acute infections or vaccinations were included as donors. All donors were Caucasian adults living in Nashville, Tennessee, USA. CD4+ T cells were enriched by magnetic negative selection; naive cells were then positively selected on CD45RA, and the negative fraction formed the memory subset. Blood was obtained by leukapheresis, after which PBMCs were separated by Ficoll-Histopaque density gradient centrifugation and cryopreserved in liquid nitrogen vapor phase. Analytical flow cytometry was used to check the purity and quantity of each magnetically sorted T cell population. Genomic DNA was isolated from every sorted fraction and measured by UV absorbance on a Nanodrop 2000c. Trimming costs V 3 bases and J 6 bases, and their ends lie 6 bases apart. The CDR3 contains 10 residues, cysteine and phenylalanine counted. The sequence is cut down to CDR3 DNA, 30 bases in frame from base 1. Looking up the germline V gene (reference sequence) yields CDR1 DFQATT and CDR2 SNEGSKA.

Using the deep immunoSEQ assay, TCR CDR3 regions were amplified from genomic DNA by multiplex PCR. For each cell subset, the extracted genomic DNA was distributed evenly across all wells of several immunoSEQ 96-well plates, and each plate served as one replicate. For sorted subsets, each replicate PCR was loaded with 200 ng genomic DNA, equivalent to approximately 33,000 T cell genomes. Purified libraries were quantified with a Qubit 3.0 fluorometer, sized on a Bioanalyzer 2100, and re-quantified with the KAPA Library Quantification kit. A separate single-read 150-cycle Illumina NextSeq 550 flow cell was used to sequence each immunoSEQ 96-well plate. On the authors' methods: Because the immunoSEQ output included only junctional sequences and no quality scores, the filtering could not be the same as the filtering used for full-length reads. To assign V/J genes and CDR3, sequences were annotated using PyIR, a Python wrapper for IgBLAST v1.9, with IMGT germline references. Any read was removed if the V/J assignment was weak (E-value above 1e-6), the CDR3 was missing, or the read contained stop codons, out-of-frame junctions, or ambiguous translated residues. V3J clonotypes were defined by identical inferred V gene, J gene, and CDR3 amino acid sequence. To compute the percentage overlap between repertoires, the number of shared unique clonotypes was divided by the size of the smaller repertoire. Richness of each repertoire was evaluated using RTK rarefaction, the Chao1 estimator, and Recon v2.1 estimates of unobserved clonotypes. Generation probabilities were computed with OLGA for all TCRbeta clonotypes obtained by the gDNA method from a few donors. The source is immuneACCESS, and TCRdb retained only in-frame sequences with V and J called. Part of the clones is not carried over; for the studies checked, unresolved V genes explain less than half of this, and the remainder is unexplained. The V and J calls and clone size were taken over from that table, and D and trimming were inferred from the DNA. This sample is represented by roughly 1,600,000 clones; approximately 98.5% of them were singletons. The biggest ten clones account for about 0.34% of the sample.

This TCR came from a man aged 30 to 39 in good health. Source material: naive CD4+ T cells sorted from blood. This specimen's cell subset or site label, interpreted: CD45RA+ positively selected. In this chain, TRBV20-1 is recombined with TRBJ2-7, with the D gene too uncertain to name. The CDR3 region reads CSASLSEQYF. The DNA sequence is given as TGCAGTGCTAGTCTGTCCGAGCAGTACTTC.